This TCR beta chain stems from a study of Ad26.COV2.S vaccination and SARS-CoV-2 variants. About the research overall: Ad26.COV2.S was injected intramuscularly once or twice, 56 days apart. Study conclusions and caveats: The study found similar non-spike TCR breadth in vaccine and placebo recipients. After vaccination, substantial breadth of spike-specific CD8+ and CD4+ responses was reported.

The assay was immunoSEQ multiplex PCR, and TCRdb's table has in-frame clones only and misses some. This sample has 300,000 to 400,000 clones, with 75% to 90% found just once. To note about this clone: No antigen is known for it.

Treatment reported: some 19 received Ad26.COV2.S at low or high dose, single or two shots; roughly five received placebo; per-sample allocation not given. The samples were gathered on day 63 after the first injection of vaccine or placebo. Its platform was an Ad26 vector, and its expressed antigen was Wuhan-strain SARS-CoV-2 spike. The TCR comes from a person aged 18 to 65 who received the Ad26.COV2.S COVID-19 vaccine or a placebo. Sequenced material: peripheral blood, taken in a trial of Ad26.COV2.S vaccine versus placebo.

The DNA of the CDR3 is TGTGCCAGCAGCTTAGTAAGGGTGGGCAGGGGCTACGAGCAGTACTTC. Residues: CASSLVRVGRGYEQYF. V gene TRBV7-8 combines with J gene TRBJ2-7, with a possible D match to TRBD1 (6 bases). Deletions cut 1 base from V and 3 bases from J, with 16 bases between. The CDR3 sequence is 16 residues long. Germline CDR1 and CDR2: SGHVS and FQNEAQ.